This T cell receptor beta chain was recovered during a study of cytomegalovirus exposure and HLA in healthy donors. The CDR3 is 13 amino acids. Germline V gives CDR1 LNHDA, CDR2 SQIVND (reference sequence). This clone was observed a single time. Compared with germline, one end of the junction differs, possibly owing to a read error. The PCR contained 60 Vbeta and 13 Jbeta primers. TCRdb's copy holds only in-frame clones and misses some; the assay was immunoSEQ multiplex PCR. Of 200,000 to 250,000 clones listed, about 80% were seen once; the top ten hold about 1.4%. This chain uses TRBV19 with TRBJ2-3; 7 positions agree with TRBD2. This receptor was taken from a girl aged 5 to 17 in good health and CMV-seronegative. Sequenced sample: PBMCs. CDR3 residues: CASSEGLKDTQYF. The CDR3 coding sequence is TGCGCATCTAGCGAGGGACTAAAAGATACGCAGTATTTT.